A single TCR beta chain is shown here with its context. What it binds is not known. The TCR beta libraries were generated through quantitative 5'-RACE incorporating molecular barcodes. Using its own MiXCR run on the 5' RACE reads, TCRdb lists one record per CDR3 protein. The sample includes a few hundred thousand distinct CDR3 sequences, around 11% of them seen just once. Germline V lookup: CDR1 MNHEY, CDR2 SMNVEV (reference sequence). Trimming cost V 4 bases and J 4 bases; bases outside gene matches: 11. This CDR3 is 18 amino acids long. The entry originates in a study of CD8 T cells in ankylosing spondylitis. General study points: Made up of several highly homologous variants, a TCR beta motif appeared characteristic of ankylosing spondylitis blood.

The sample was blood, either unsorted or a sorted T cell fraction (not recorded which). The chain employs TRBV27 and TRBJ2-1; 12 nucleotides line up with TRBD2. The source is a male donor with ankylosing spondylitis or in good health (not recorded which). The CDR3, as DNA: TGTGCCAGCAGTTCCCGAGCCGGACTAGCGGGATTATACAATGAGCAGTTCTTC. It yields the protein CASSSRAGLAGLYNEQFF.